These T cell receptor beta chains were read from a single sample in a study of T-cell memory formation after mild COVID-19. Using its own MiXCR run on the 5' RACE reads, TCRdb lists one record per CDR3 protein. Counted here are more than 80,000 distinct CDR3 sequences, over 10% occurring once; the ten biggest clones make up about 27%. What was sequenced was PBMCs or a T cell subset sorted from them (not recorded which). Receptor source: an adult woman who had mild COVID-19 (a few samples of this study predate the infection). Cell type and time point are not known. CDR3s include the opening cysteine and the closing phenylalanine or tryptophan. D genes are given only for firm matches. Clone sizes are given selectively: once, few, many, or a class where the clone is expanded.

J gene: TRBJ2-7
D gene: TRBD2
clone size: -
V gene: TRBV5-1
CDR3 protein: CASSLGLAGSSYEQYF
CDR3 DNA: TGCGCCAGCAGCTTGGGGCTAGCGGGGAGCTCCTACGAGCAGTACTTC

J gene: TRBJ2-1
D gene: TRBD2
clone size: -
V gene: TRBV2
CDR3 protein: CASSHSGRALYEQFF
CDR3 DNA: TGTGCCAGCAGTCATAGCGGGAGGGCCTTATATGAGCAGTTCTTC

J gene: TRBJ2-3
D gene: -
clone size: -
V gene: TRBV5-1
CDR3 protein: CASSLDDGTSLDTQYF
CDR3 DNA: TGCGCCAGCAGCTTGGACGACGGGACCTCACTAGATACGCAGTATTTT

J gene: TRBJ2-1
D gene: TRBD1
clone size: -
V gene: TRBV7-9
CDR3 protein: CASSSDRGRYNEQFF
CDR3 DNA: TGTGCCAGCAGCTCCGACAGGGGCCGGTACAATGAGCAGTTCTTC

J gene: TRBJ2-3
D gene: -
clone size: large
V gene: TRBV7-9
CDR3 protein: CASSFTPDTQYF
CDR3 DNA: TGTGCCAGCAGTTTTACACCAGATACGCAGTATTTT

J gene: TRBJ1-5
D gene: -
clone size: few
V gene: TRBV5-1
CDR3 protein: CASSAGTNQPQHF
CDR3 DNA: TGCGCCAGCAGCGCCGGAACCAATCAGCCCCAGCATTTT

J gene: TRBJ2-5
D gene: TRBD1
clone size: many
V gene: TRBV30
CDR3 protein: CAWDRDRGRETQYF
CDR3 DNA: TGTGCCTGGGACCGGGACAGGGGACGAGAGACCCAGTACTTC

J gene: TRBJ2-1
D gene: TRBD1
clone size: -
V gene: TRBV20-1
CDR3 protein: CSARDQGQGAENEQFF
CDR3 DNA: TGCAGTGCTAGAGACCAAGGGCAGGGGGCAGAAAATGAGCAGTTCTTC

J gene: TRBJ1-1
D gene: -
clone size: -
V gene: TRBV25-1
CDR3 protein: CASADGEGRASLLNTEAFF
CDR3 DNA: TGTGCCAGCGCAGATGGAGAGGGCAGGGCCTCACTATTGAACACTGAAGCTTTCTTT

J gene: TRBJ1-2
D gene: -
clone size: few
V gene: TRBV12-3/TRBV12-4
CDR3 protein: CASSQQGVGYTF
CDR3 DNA: TGTGCCAGCAGTCAACAGGGAGTTGGCTACACCTTC

J gene: TRBJ2-5
D gene: -
clone size: few
V gene: TRBV7-9
CDR3 protein: CASSLTVEGTQYF
CDR3 DNA: TGTGCCAGCAGCTTAACTGTCGAGGGGACCCAGTACTTC

J gene: TRBJ2-1
D gene: -
clone size: few
V gene: TRBV5-1
CDR3 protein: CASSFGAGYAYNEQFF
CDR3 DNA: TGCGCCAGCAGCTTCGGGGCGGGGTACGCCTACAATGAGCAGTTCTTC

J gene: TRBJ1-6
D gene: -
clone size: -
V gene: TRBV4-3
CDR3 protein: CASSRFALTPPLHF
CDR3 DNA: TGCGCCAGCAGCCGTTTTGCCCTAACGCCACCCCTCCACTTT

J gene: TRBJ2-1
D gene: -
clone size: -
V gene: TRBV29-1
CDR3 protein: CSARDDYNEQFF
CDR3 DNA: TGCAGCGCCAGGGACGACTACAATGAGCAGTTCTTC

J gene: TRBJ2-5
D gene: -
clone size: few
V gene: TRBV20-1
CDR3 protein: CSARAGEETQYF
CDR3 DNA: TGCAGTGCTAGAGCGGGGGAAGAGACCCAGTACTTC

J gene: TRBJ2-1
D gene: -
clone size: -
V gene: TRBV12-3/TRBV12-4
CDR3 protein: CASKDSGHYNEQFF
CDR3 DNA: TGTGCCAGCAAAGATAGCGGCCACTACAATGAGCAGTTCTTC